A single sample gave rise to the 10 T cell receptor beta chains below, sequenced in a study of human T cells and chemical hapten exposure. Within the library, unique molecular identifiers were attached to each individual cDNA molecule. Via MiXCR, TCRdb re-called the reads, giving one row per CDR3 protein. In the table there are about 3,100 distinct CDR3 sequences, 49% of which are singletons. Total RNA was isolated from unfractionated whole blood. Sequencing was performed on whole blood. All receptors derive from a human donor who had alopecia or was a healthy volunteer (not recorded which). Some clones in this sample may be carry-over from other donors' samples. This table probably holds off-target reads from a library built for another chain.

The chain has TRBV7-9 and TRBJ2-1, with TRBD2 as a possible D gene (5 bases). This CDR3 has 14 amino acids. Trimming took off 8 bases at V and 10 bases at J, with 21 bases between the two ends. Germline V gene data show CDR1 as SEHNR and CDR2 as FQNEAQ (reference sequence). DNA of the CDR3: TGTGCCAGCGCCATGGTAGGGATCTCGGGGGAGCAGTTCTTC. Translating gives CASAMVGISGEQFF.

This sequence joins TRBV29-1 and TRBJ2-7; D uncertain. CDR1 and CDR2 from the germline V gene are SQVTM and ANQGSEA. The CDR3 has 12 amino acids. V was trimmed by 2 bases and J by 0 bases, leaving 5 bases between them. The CDR3 sequence is CSVETVSYEQYF. CDR3 DNA sequence: TGCAGCGTTGAAACAGTCTCCTACGAGCAGTACTTC.

The gene calls are TRBV20-1 and TRBJ2-7; the match to TRBD2 covers 8 bases. Germline CDR1 and CDR2: DFQATT and SNEGSKA (reference sequence). V was clipped by 3 bases and J by 0 bases; unmatched bases: 10. The CDR3 is 16 amino acids. The CDR3 sequence is CSASQTQRGSSYEQYF. The CDR3 region has the DNA TGCAGTGCTAGTCAGACTCAGCGGGGGAGCTCCTACGAGCAGTACTTC.

J is TRBJ2-3 and V is TRBV29-1; D is unresolved. V dropped 0 bases and J dropped 4 bases, with 14 bases sitting between them. This CDR3 is 15 amino acids long. CDR1 and CDR2 (germline): SQVTM, ANQGSEA. DNA of the CDR3: TGCAGCGTTGAAGATCTGACGCAGTCGGCAGATACGCAGTATTTT. It translates to CSVEDLTQSADTQYF.

The V call is TRBV6-1, the J call TRBJ1-2; no clear D gene. V gave up 8 bases and J gave up 7 bases, with 11 bases separating them. Germline V gene sequence: CDR1 MNHNS, CDR2 SASEGT. CDR3 size: 11 residues. The CDR3 nucleotides are TGTGCCAGCCGCCGGGATGCTGGCTACACCTTC. It translates to CASRRDAGYTF.

The chain uses TRBV2 and TRBJ2-1, with 7 bases fitting TRBD1. Trimming took 11 bases from V and 0 from J; bases not matched to a gene: 10. This CDR3 contains 15 residues. Germline CDR1 SNHLY, CDR2 FYNNEI. CDR3 in amino acids: CAGTQGSSSYNEQFF. In DNA form, the CDR3 reads TGTGCCGGTACACAGGGGTCTAGCTCCTACAATGAGCAGTTCTTC.

The J gene is TRBJ1-4, the V gene TRBV28; 9 positions match TRBD1. The junction had 9 bases not matched to a gene; V was cut back by 8 bases and J by 5 bases. The CDR3 loop spans 15 amino acids. From germline, CDR1 is MDHEN and CDR2 SYDVKM. CDR3: CASHSRQGGNEKLFF. The DNA of the CDR3 is TGTGCCAGCCACTCCCGACAGGGGGGAAATGAAAAACTGTTTTTT.

This clonotype turned up a few times. The chain uses TRBV28 and TRBJ2-3; D unclear. Trimming removed 2 bases at V and 4 bases at J, with 13 bases between. Looked up from germline, CDR1 is MDHEN and CDR2 is SYDVKM. CDR3 length: 15 residues. The CDR3 here is CASSLPDLGADTQYF. DNA of the CDR3: TGTGCCAGCAGTTTACCCGATTTGGGTGCAGATACGCAGTATTTT.

The chain combines TRBV9 with TRBJ2-3, with TRBD2 matching 10 bases. Germline V gene sequence: CDR1 SGDLS, CDR2 YYNGEE. Trimming removed 3 bases from V and 3 bases from J; junction bases left unmatched: 10. The CDR3 is made up of 17 amino acids. The CDR3 sequence is CASSAGGSGRLTDTQYF. The CDR3, as DNA: TGTGCCAGCAGCGCTGGCGGTAGCGGGAGGTTGACAGATACGCAGTATTTT.

The rearrangement uses TRBV2 and TRBJ2-7; TRBD1 is a possible D gene (5 bases). Trimming cost V 0 bases and J 2 bases, with 14 bases left between them. The V gene's germline CDR1 is SNHLY and CDR2 FYNNEI. The CDR3 has 16 residues. The CDR3 bases are TGTGCCAGCAGTGAAGCGCTTGGGGCGTCCCCCTACGAGCAGTACTTC. The encoded protein is CASSEALGASPYEQYF. The variable domain in full, with the rest retrieved from reference TRBV2 and TRBJ2-7, is EPEVTQTPSHQVTQMGQEVILRCVPISNHLYFYWYRQILGQKVEFLVSFYNNEISEKSEIFDDQFSVERPDGSNFTLKIRSTKLEDSAMYFCASSEALGASPYEQYFGPGTRLTVT.